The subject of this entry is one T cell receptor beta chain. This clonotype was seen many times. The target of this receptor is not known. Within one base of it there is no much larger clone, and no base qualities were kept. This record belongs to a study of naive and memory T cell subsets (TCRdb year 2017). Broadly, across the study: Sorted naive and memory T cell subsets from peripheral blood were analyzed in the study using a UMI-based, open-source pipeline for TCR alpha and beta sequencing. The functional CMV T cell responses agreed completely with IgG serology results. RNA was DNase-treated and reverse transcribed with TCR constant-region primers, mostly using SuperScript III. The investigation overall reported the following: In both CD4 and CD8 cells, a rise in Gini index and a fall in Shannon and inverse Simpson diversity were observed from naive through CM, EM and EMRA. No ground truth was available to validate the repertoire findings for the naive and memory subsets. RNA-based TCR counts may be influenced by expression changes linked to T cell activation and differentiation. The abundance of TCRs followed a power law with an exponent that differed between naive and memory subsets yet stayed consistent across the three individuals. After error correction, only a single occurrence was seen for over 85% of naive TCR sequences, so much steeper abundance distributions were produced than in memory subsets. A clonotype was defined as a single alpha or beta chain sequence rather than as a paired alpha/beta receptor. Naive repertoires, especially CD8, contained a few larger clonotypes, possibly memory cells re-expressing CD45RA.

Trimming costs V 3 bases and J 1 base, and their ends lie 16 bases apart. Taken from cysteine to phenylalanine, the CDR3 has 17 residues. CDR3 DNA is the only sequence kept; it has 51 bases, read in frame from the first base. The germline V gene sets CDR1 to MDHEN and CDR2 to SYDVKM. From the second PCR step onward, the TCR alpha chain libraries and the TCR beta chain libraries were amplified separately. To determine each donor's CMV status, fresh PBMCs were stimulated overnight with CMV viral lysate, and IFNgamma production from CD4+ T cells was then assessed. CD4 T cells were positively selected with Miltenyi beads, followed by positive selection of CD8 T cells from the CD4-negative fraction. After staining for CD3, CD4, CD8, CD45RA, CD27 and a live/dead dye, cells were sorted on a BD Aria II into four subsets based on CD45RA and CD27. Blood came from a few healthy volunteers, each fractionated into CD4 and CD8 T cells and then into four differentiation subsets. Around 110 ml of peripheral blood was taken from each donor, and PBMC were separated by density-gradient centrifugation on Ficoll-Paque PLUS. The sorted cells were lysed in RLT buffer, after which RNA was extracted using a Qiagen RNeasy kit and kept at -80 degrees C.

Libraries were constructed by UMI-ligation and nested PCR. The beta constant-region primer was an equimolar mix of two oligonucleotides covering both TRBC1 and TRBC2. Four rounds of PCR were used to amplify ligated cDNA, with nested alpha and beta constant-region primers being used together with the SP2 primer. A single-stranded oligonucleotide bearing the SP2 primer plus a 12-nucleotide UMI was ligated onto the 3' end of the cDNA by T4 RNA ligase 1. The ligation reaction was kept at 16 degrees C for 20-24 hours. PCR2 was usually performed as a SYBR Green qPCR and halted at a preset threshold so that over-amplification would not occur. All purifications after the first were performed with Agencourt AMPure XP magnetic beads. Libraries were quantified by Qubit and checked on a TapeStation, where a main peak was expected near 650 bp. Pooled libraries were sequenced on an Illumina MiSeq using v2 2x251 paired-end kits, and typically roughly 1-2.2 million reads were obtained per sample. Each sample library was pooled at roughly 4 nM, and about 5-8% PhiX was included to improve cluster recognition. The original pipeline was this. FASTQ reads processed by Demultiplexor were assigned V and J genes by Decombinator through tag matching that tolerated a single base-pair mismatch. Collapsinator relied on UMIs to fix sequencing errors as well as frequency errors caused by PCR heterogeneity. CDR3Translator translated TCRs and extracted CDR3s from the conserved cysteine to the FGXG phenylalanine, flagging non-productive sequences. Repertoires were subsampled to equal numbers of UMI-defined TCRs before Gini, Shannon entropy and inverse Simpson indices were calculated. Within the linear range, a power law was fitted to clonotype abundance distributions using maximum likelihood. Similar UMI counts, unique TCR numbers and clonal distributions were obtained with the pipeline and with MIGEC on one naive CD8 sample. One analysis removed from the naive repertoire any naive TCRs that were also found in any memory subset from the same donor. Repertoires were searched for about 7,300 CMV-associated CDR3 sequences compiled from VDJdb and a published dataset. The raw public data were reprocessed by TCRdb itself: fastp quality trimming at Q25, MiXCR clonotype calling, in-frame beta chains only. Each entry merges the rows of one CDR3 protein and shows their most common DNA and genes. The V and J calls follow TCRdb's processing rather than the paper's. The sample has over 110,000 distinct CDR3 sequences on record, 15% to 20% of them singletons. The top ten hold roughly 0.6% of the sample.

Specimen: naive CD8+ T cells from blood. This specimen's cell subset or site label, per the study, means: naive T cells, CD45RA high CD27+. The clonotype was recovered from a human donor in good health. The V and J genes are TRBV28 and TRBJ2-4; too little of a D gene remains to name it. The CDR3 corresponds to CASSFTLVTDAKNIQYF. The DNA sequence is TGTGCCAGCAGTTTTACCCTTGTGACTGATGCCAAAAACATTCAGTACTTC.